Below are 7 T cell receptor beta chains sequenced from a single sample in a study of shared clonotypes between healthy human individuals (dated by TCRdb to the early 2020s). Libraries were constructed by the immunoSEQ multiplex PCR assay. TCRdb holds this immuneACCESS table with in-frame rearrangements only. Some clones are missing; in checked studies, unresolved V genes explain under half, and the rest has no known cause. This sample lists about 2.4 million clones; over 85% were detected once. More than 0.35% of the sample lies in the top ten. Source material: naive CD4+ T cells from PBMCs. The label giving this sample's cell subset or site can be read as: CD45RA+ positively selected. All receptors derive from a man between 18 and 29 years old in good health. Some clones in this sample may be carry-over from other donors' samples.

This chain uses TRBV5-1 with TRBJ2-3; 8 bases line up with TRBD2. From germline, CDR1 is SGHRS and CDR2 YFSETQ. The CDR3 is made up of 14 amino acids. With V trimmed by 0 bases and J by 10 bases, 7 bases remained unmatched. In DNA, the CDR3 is TGCGCCAGCAGCTTGGCACTAGCGGAGGAGGCGCAGTATTTT. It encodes CASSLALAEEAQYF. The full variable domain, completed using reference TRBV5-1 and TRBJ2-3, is KAGVTQTPRYLIKTRGQQVTLSCSPISGHRSVSWYQQTPGQGLQFLFEYFSETQRNKGNFPGRFSGRQFSNSRSEMNVSTLELGDSALYLCASSLALAEEAQYFGPGTRLTVL.

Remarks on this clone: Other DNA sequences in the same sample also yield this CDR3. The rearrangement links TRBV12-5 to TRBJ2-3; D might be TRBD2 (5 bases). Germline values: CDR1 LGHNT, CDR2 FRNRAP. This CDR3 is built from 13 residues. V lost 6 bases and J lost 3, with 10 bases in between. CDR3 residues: CASGPSGTDTQYF. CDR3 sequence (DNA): TGTGCTAGTGGACCCTCGGGAACAGATACGCAGTATTTT.

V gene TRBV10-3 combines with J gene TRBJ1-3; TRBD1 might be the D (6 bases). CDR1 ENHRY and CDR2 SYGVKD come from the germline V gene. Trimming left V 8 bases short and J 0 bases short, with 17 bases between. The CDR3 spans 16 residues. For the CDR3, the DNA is TGTGCCATCCGGGACACCCGAGCAGACTCTGGAAACACCATATATTTT. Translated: CAIRDTRADSGNTIYF.

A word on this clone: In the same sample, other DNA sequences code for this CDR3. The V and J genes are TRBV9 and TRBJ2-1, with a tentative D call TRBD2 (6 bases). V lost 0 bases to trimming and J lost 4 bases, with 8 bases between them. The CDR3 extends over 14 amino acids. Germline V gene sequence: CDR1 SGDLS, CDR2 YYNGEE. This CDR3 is CASSVAGAYNEQFF. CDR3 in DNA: TGTGCCAGCAGCGTAGCGGGAGCTTACAATGAGCAGTTCTTC.

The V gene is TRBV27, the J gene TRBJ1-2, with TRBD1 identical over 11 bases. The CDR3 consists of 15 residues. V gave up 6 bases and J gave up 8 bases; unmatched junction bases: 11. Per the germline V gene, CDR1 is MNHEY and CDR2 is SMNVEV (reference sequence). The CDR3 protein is CASSQFGQGARGYTF. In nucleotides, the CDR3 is TGTGCCAGCAGCCAGTTTGGACAGGGGGCGCGAGGCTACACCTTC.

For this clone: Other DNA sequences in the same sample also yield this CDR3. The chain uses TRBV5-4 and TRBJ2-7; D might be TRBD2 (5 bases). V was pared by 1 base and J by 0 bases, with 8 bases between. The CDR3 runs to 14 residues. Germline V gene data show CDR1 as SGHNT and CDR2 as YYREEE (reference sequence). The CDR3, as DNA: TGTGCCAGCAGCTTGTCGGGATCCTCCTACGAGCAGTACTTC. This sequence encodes CASSLSGSSYEQYF. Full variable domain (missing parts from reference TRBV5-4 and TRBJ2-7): ETGVTQSPTHLIKTRGQQVTLRCSSQSGHNTVSWYQQALGQGPQFIFQYYREEENGRGNFPPRFSGLQFPNYSSELNVNALELDDSALYLCASSLSGSSYEQYFGPGTRLTVT.

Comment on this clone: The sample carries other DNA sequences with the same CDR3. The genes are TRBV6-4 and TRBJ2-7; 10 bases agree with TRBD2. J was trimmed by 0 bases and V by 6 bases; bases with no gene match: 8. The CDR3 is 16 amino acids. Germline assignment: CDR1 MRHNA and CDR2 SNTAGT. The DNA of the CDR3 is TGTGCCAGCAGGGAACGGGGACTAGCGATCTCCTACGAGCAGTACTTC. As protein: CASRERGLAISYEQYF.